The rows below give T cell receptor beta chains drawn from one sample of a study of CD8+ T cells in alopecia areata. Sequencing was performed with immunoSEQ multiplex PCR; in TCRdb, only in-frame clones are kept and a portion is missing. The data hold 150,000 to 200,000 clones, with 60% observed a single time. The sample in question was CD4+ T cells sorted from blood, obtained at week 24, from a patient treated with tofacitinib. The source is a human donor with alopecia areata. Each CDR3 is given with its conserved first and last residue. The D gene is left open where the match is weak. The listing skips clone size in some rows; elsewhere it reads once, few, many or a size class.

abundance,d_gene,j_gene,v_gene,CDR3nt,CDR3aa
-,-,TRBJ1-1,TRBV2,TGTGCCAGCAGTTTCGGTGGGAGTATGAACACTGAAGCTTTCTTT,CASSFGGSMNTEAFF
-,TRBD1,TRBJ2-7,TRBV11-2,TGTGCCAGCAGCTTAATAGGACAGGGCTCCTACGAGCAGTACTTC,CASSLIGQGSYEQYF
-,-,TRBJ2-7,TRBV6-1,TGTGCCAGCAGTGATATAAGACAAAGGCCTTACGAGCAGTACTTC,CASSDIRQRPYEQYF
-,-,TRBJ1-1,TRBV5-4,TGTGCCAGCAGCTTGGAAGTGGAGAACACTGAAGCTTTCTTT,CASSLEVENTEAFF
-,TRBD1,TRBJ2-5,TRBV9,TGTGCCAGCAGCGACGACCCGGACAGGGCCAAACAAGAGACCCAGTACTTC,CASSDDPDRAKQETQYF
few,-,TRBJ2-1,TRBV7-7,TGTGCCAGCAGCTTAAATGGTGTTGACAATGAGCAGTTCTTC,CASSLNGVDNEQFF
once,-,TRBJ1-6,TRBV2,TGTGCCAGCAGTGAAATAAGCGGTATGGGTTCACCCCTCCACTTT,CASSEISGMGSPLHF
-,TRBD1,TRBJ1-2,TRBV29-1,TGCAGCATAGGACAGGTTAACTATGGCTACACCTTC,CSIGQVNYGYTF
-,TRBD1,TRBJ2-4,TRBV6-1,TGTGCCAGCAGGAGGGACAGGGAGGGAGGAAACATTCAGTACTTC,CASRRDREGGNIQYF
few,-,TRBJ2-1,TRBV6-5,TGTGCCAGCACCCGGTCAGGGAGGCAGTTCTTC,CASTRSGRQFF
-,-,TRBJ2-1,TRBV5-4,TGTGCCAGCAGCTCTCGGACCAACAATGAGCAGTTCTTC,CASSSRTNNEQFF
-,-,TRBJ1-1,TRBV10-2,TGCGCCAGCAGTGAATGGAACACTGAAGCTTTCTTT,CASSEWNTEAFF
few,-,TRBJ2-7,TRBV9,TGTGCCAGCAGCGTAGCGTGGGGCTTCTACGAGCAGTACTTC,CASSVAWGFYEQYF
-,-,TRBJ2-3,TRBV29-1,TGCAGCGTTCTCCGGGAAAGCACAGATACGCAGTATTTT,CSVLRESTDTQYF
-,-,TRBJ1-2,TRBV5-1,TGCGCCAGCAGCTTGGATTCCACTGGCTATGGCTACACCTTC,CASSLDSTGYGYTF
-,TRBD2,TRBJ2-3,TRBV29-1,TGCAGCGGGTCCGGGGGAGCGGGGGAGAGCACAGATACGCAGTATTTT,CSGSGGAGESTDTQYF
-,-,TRBJ2-7,TRBV30,TGTGCCTGGAGTTACATGGGCGAGCAGTACTTC,CAWSYMGEQYF
-,-,TRBJ2-3,TRBV9,TGTGCCAGCAGCGTAGAGTTCGGGATGGGCGGCTGGGGGGATACGCAGTATTTT,CASSVEFGMGGWGDTQYF
-,-,TRBJ1-2,TRBV29-1,TGCAGCGTTGGCCGCAGGGACTATGGCTACACCTTC,CSVGRRDYGYTF
-,-,TRBJ2-3,TRBV9,TGTGCCAGCAGCGTGGGTGGAGGGGCCGGGGGAACAGATACGCAGTATTTT,CASSVGGGAGGTDTQYF
-,-,TRBJ2-5,TRBV5-1,TGCGCCAGCAGCTTGGAGCAAGGCGGCAGCCAAGAGACCCAGTACTTC,CASSLEQGGSQETQYF
-,-,TRBJ1-1,TRBV29-1,TGCAGCGTTCAAAGCCCTGGGGCTTTCTTT,CSVQSPGAFF
-,-,TRBJ2-2,TRBV4-3,TGCGCCAGCAGCCAAGATCACTCCGATACCGGGGAGCTGTTTTTT,CASSQDHSDTGELFF
-,-,TRBJ1-4,TRBV30,TGTGCCTGGGGGTTCGAGCCGGGACTGAGAAATGAAAAACTGTTTTTT,CAWGFEPGLRNEKLFF
-,TRBD2,TRBJ2-5,TRBV27,TGTGCCAGCAGTTGGGGACTAGCGGGGCAAGAGACCCAGTACTTC,CASSWGLAGQETQYF
-,-,TRBJ2-2,TRBV2,TGTGCCAGCAGTTTGGACTCGATGTCCAACACCGGGGAGCTGTTTTTT,CASSLDSMSNTGELFF
-,-,TRBJ1-6,TRBV19,TGTGCCAGTACCGACAGCTCCTATAATTCACCCCTCCACTTT,CASTDSSYNSPLHF
once,-,TRBJ2-1,TRBV29-1,TGCAGCGGGGGGCGGGCCAGCGCAGACAATGAGCAGTTCTTC,CSGGRASADNEQFF
few,-,TRBJ2-2,TRBV10-3,TGTGCCATCAGTCGGGAGCCCGGGGAGCTGTTTTTT,CAISREPGELFF
-,TRBD1,TRBJ1-4,TRBV5-1,TGCGCCAGCAGCTGGGGGGACAGGGGAAATGAAAAACTGTTTTTT,CASSWGDRGNEKLFF
many,-,TRBJ2-2,TRBV11-2,TGTGCCAGCAGCTCATCTTACACCGGGGAGCTGTTTTTT,CASSSSYTGELFF
few,-,TRBJ2-4,TRBV2,TGTGCCAGCAGTGTCATACTTGAGGGCATTCAGTACTTC,CASSVILEGIQYF
-,-,TRBJ1-6,TRBV19,TGTGCCAGTAGAGCCAGGGAATGGGCACCCCTCCACTTT,CASRAREWAPLHF
few,TRBD1,TRBJ2-5,TRBV29-1,TGCAGCGTTGAAGGGACCCTGAGGGGGCCAGAGACCCAGTACTTC,CSVEGTLRGPETQYF
-,-,TRBJ1-1,TRBV29-1,TGCAGCGTTCAAGTGGGGAGGACTGAAGCTTTCTTT,CSVQVGRTEAFF
-,TRBD1,TRBJ1-4,TRBV9,TGTGCCAGCAGCGTAGAGGGGGCCCGTGGTGAAAAACTGTTTTTT,CASSVEGARGEKLFF
-,-,TRBJ2-7,TRBV30,TGTGCCTGGAGTGTCAGAGGACTCTCCTACGAGCAGTACTTC,CAWSVRGLSYEQYF
-,-,TRBJ2-7,TRBV11-2,TGTGCCAGCAGCTTAGCGTCGACGGCGGGGAGCAGCGAGCAGTACTTC,CASSLASTAGSSEQYF
-,-,TRBJ2-7,TRBV2,TGTGCCAGCAGTGTTCGGGACACGCTCTACGAGCAGTACTTC,CASSVRDTLYEQYF
-,-,TRBJ1-5,TRBV27,TGTGCCAGCAGTTTAGGGACTGACAATCAGCCCCAGCATTTT,CASSLGTDNQPQHF
-,-,TRBJ2-7,TRBV29-1,TGCAGCGTGGGCGGGGTAGCCGATCGTAGCTACGAGCAGTACTTC,CSVGGVADRSYEQYF
-,-,TRBJ2-7,TRBV30,TGTGCATTCGGGCTTCACTCCTACGAGCAGTACTTC,CAFGLHSYEQYF
-,TRBD1,TRBJ1-5,TRBV6-5,TGTGCCAGCAGTGAGGACGACAGGGCCAGGCCCCAGCATTTT,CASSEDDRARPQHF
few,-,TRBJ1-5,TRBV7-2,TGTGCCAGCAGCTTAGGGACATATCAGCCCCAGCATTTT,CASSLGTYQPQHF
few,-,TRBJ1-5,TRBV6-4,TGTGCCAGCAGTGACAGGGAGGGTCAGCCCCAGCATTTT,CASSDREGQPQHF